This T cell receptor beta chain was recovered during a study of T cell responses to AZD1222 COVID-19 vaccine (dated by TCRdb to about 2021). For context, the study as a whole: A total of 233 trial participants underwent TCR sequencing, of whom about 210 had received two doses of AZD1222 and some 26 had received two doses of the MenACWY control vaccine. Trial participants were enrolled into age subgroups of 18-55, 56-69 and 70-plus years, which contained around 140, 26 and 57 TCR-sequenced participants, respectively.

What the study reported, not specific to this receptor: CD4 TCRs associated with the vaccine covered the entire spike protein, and the dominant responses were in regions 160-218 and 743-854. Conclusions about previously exposed vaccinees are limited because only five to seven AZD1222 recipients were SARS-CoV-2 seropositive at baseline. The 56-69-year group was small, and its depth increase did not reach significance, likely because of low power. Epitopes outside the regions mutated in the B.1.351 and B.1.1.7 variants were reportedly recognized by nearly half of the unique spike-specific TCRs. After two AZD1222 doses, both the breadth and the depth of spike-specific TCRs were significantly higher than at day 0 and than in MenACWY recipients. Because no day 14 peak-response samples were available, the repertoires could be characterized only after the peak T cell response. Most participants were white British and females outnumbered males, and the authors suggested that clonal diversity may have been underestimated.

Note on this clone: Its cognate antigen has yet to be identified. Qualities for individual bases were not recorded, and no much larger clone is one base off.

The CDR3 contains 16 residues, cysteine and phenylalanine counted. The entry retains the CDR3 DNA only, 48 bases that are in frame from base 1. V is pruned by 7 bases and J by 5 bases, leaving 12 bases of the junction without a gene match. CDR1 and CDR2 are drawn from the germline V gene: SGHTA, FQGNSA. The CDR3 regions of human TCRbeta chains were analyzed by immunosequencing. The source study handled its data this way. Repertoire TCRs were checked for matches against a reference library of SARS-CoV-2-specific TCRs that had been generated using the MIRA antigen-specificity platform. Breadth meant the fraction of unique TCRs that were SARS-CoV-2-associated, whereas depth meant the fraction of total T cells that were SARS-CoV-2-associated. Each spike-specific TCR was assigned to its reactive spike region and to a CD4 or CD8 class using the MIRA data. Log10-transformed breadth and depth values were compared by one-way ANOVA with Sidak's multiple comparisons tests. This is the immuneACCESS table as TCRdb keeps it, with only in-frame sequences that have V and J called. A part of the clones is gone; compared with another copy, unresolved V genes explain less than half, and the rest is unexplained. V and J calls and clone size come straight from that table; D and trimming were deduced from the DNA. In this sample the table shows roughly 120,000 clones, more than 75% of which occur a single time. The ten largest clones represent less than 4% of the sample.

The time point label on this specimen signifies: about 28 days (+/-7) after the second vaccine dose. AZD1222 recipients with second doses at about 4 weeks or about 12 weeks were pooled, because spike-specific TCR depth and breadth did not differ between schedules. Vaccinee samples came from UK trials COV001 and COV002, including a single-blind randomized controlled phase 2/3 trial of AZD1222 (ChAdOx1 nCoV-19) in healthy adults. Trial participant PBMC samples were collected at day 0 and day 28 after the second dose for TCRbeta chain sequencing. The TCR originated in an adult who received the AZD1222 COVID-19 vaccine. Specimen: peripheral blood, collected 28 days after the second AZD1222 dose. The V gene is TRBV7-2 and the J gene is TRBJ2-3, and 10 junction bases match TRBD2. The DNA sequence follows: TGTGCCAGCACCCCTGAAGCGGGAGGGCTGGGAGATACGCAGTATTTT. Translated, this gives CASTPEAGGLGDTQYF.